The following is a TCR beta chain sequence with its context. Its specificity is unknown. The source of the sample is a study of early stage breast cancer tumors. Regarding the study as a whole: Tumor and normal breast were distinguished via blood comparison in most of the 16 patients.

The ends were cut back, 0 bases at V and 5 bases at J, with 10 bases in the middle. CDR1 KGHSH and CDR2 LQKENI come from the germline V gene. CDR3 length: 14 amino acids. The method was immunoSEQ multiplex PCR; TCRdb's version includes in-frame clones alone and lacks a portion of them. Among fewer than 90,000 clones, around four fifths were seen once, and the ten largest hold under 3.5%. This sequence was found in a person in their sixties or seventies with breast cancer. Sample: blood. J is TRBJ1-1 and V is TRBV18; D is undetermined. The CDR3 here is CASSPPSQRTEAFF. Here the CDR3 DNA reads TGTGCCAGCTCACCACCGTCTCAGAGAACTGAAGCTTTCTTT.